The entry below describes one T cell receptor beta chain. This record belongs to a study of blood T cell repertoires in COVID-19. On the study more broadly: Both acute and convalescent COVID-19 samples were obtained from the United States, Italy and Spain. PBMCs, B-cell-depleted T cells, or T cells were the source of the cDNA or gDNA that made up the material.

The CDR3 is 14 amino acids. Germline CDR1 and CDR2: MGHDK and SYGVNS. V dropped 3 bases and J dropped 0 bases, with 8 bases sitting between them. Methods used by the authors: Amplified reference gene primers provided the basis for estimating nucleated cell counts. Profiling relied on immunoSEQ multiplex PCR, and the TCRdb table lists in-frame clones only, not all of them. From that table come the V and J calls and clone size; the DNA was used to work out D and trimming. The table shows 250,000 to 350,000 clones, with about 90% occurring only once. This chain connects TRBV25-1 to TRBJ1-2, with D uncertain. The sequenced sample consisted of peripheral blood. This sequence was found in a man aged 18 to 30 who had recovered from COVID-19. In DNA form, the CDR3 reads TGTGCCAGCAGTGAGAGAGCTTCTAACTATGGCTACACCTTC. As protein: CASSERASNYGYTF.